Detailed here is one TCR beta chain. The Seattle patients joined while their infection was active and were tracked longitudinally afterward. These data belong to a study of blood T cell repertoires in COVID-19. Study-wide context: Researchers got acute and convalescent COVID-19 samples from the United States, Italy and Spain. T cells, B-cell-depleted T cells, or PBMCs supplied cDNA or gDNA.

The CDR3 has 15 amino acids. The ends lost 4 bases at V and 4 bases at J; junction bases unmatched: 10. Germline-derived CDR1 and CDR2 are LGHNA and YSLEER. Per the original methods: Amplification from reference gene primers served as the basis for estimated nucleated cell counts. Clones were sequenced by immunoSEQ multiplex PCR, and TCRdb holds only the in-frame ones, with some missing. V, J and clone size are taken as reported in that table, and D and trimming were inferred from the DNA itself. The top ten clones hold approximately 10% of a sample with 250,000 to 300,000 clones, roughly 90% of them seen once.

The V gene is TRBV4-3, the J gene TRBJ2-7; 7 bases are a match to TRBD1. The receptor was derived from a young woman with COVID-19, enrolled during active disease. Sequences were obtained from peripheral blood. CDR3 sequence reads: CASSRLGQVGYEQYF. CDR3 coding DNA: TGCGCCAGCAGCCGCCTTGGACAGGTCGGATACGAGCAGTACTTC.